A single sample is the source of the 32 T cell receptor beta chains below, sequenced in a study of blood T cell repertoires in COVID-19. Some clones are missing from TCRdb's copy, which holds only in-frame ones; the method was immunoSEQ multiplex PCR. The data show tens of thousands of clones, around 87% seen once. The sequenced material came from peripheral blood. The receptors here all came from a man aged 45-65 years with active or convalescent COVID-19.

This chain joins TRBV6-4 and TRBJ2-1; unclear D gene. The CDR3 loop spans 15 amino acids. CDR1 and CDR2 (germline): MRHNA, SNTAGT. V was clipped by 4 bases and J by 0 bases, with 10 bases between them. CDR3 sequence: CASSVMTSSYNEQFF. CDR3 coding DNA: TGTGCCAGCAGTGTCATGACAAGCTCCTACAATGAGCAGTTCTTC.

J is TRBJ1-5 and V is TRBV4-1; D ambiguous. The germline V and J ends were trimmed by 0 bases and 6 bases, with 18 bases remaining between them. Germline-derived CDR1 and CDR2 are MGHRA and YSYEKL. The CDR3 sequence is 17 residues long. In DNA form, the CDR3 reads TGCGCCAGCAGCCAAGAACGGGGAGCAGGCATGAGTCAGCCCCAGCATTTT. It specifies CASSQERGAGMSQPQHF.

The J gene is TRBJ2-3, the V gene TRBV27, with 8 nucleotides matching TRBD1. Germline loops: CDR1 MNHEY, CDR2 SMNVEV (reference sequence). The CDR3 consists of 15 residues. The V segment lost 6 bases and the J segment 2 bases; nucleotides outside the gene matches: 7. CDR3 protein: CASRLQGGPTDTQYF. CDR3 bases: TGTGCCAGCAGGTTACAGGGGGGTCCCACAGATACGCAGTATTTT.

The rearrangement links TRBV19 to TRBJ1-1, with D tentatively TRBD1 (6 bases). Trimming took 3 bases from V and 5 from J, leaving 10 bases between them. The CDR3 sequence is 13 residues long. Germline-derived CDR1 and CDR2 are LNHDA and SQIVND (reference sequence). Here the CDR3 reads CASSMRGRTEAFF. The CDR3, as DNA: TGTGCCAGTAGTATGAGGGGGAGAACTGAAGCTTTCTTT.

The genes are TRBV11-1 and TRBJ2-1, with D maybe TRBD1 (5 bases). V gave up 8 bases and J gave up 6 bases, with 23 bases separating them. Germline V CDR1 and CDR2: SGHAT, FQDESV (reference sequence). CDR3 length equals 16 residues. This chain's CDR3 is CASALLAGPPTNEQFF. The CDR3 DNA reads as TGTGCCAGCGCTTTGCTGGCAGGGCCCCCCACCAATGAGCAGTTCTTC.

The rearrangement uses TRBV6-6 and TRBJ2-2; a possible D gene is TRBD1 (5 bases). V was shortened by 1 base and J by 5 bases, with 8 bases between the two germline ends. Germline assignment: CDR1 MNHNY and CDR2 SVGAGI (reference sequence). This CDR3 comprises 14 residues. The CDR3: CASSYFRATGELFF. CDR3 coding DNA: TGTGCCAGCAGTTACTTCAGGGCGACCGGGGAGCTGTTTTTT.

This chain uses TRBV5-4 with TRBJ1-1; D call uncertain. V lost 4 bases to trimming and J lost 4 bases, with 11 bases between them. The germline V gene has CDR1 SGHNT and CDR2 YYREEE (reference sequence). The CDR3 is made up of 13 amino acids. As DNA, the CDR3 is TGTGCCAGCAGCCCCCCCGAGTCCACTGAAGCTTTCTTT. Translated, it gives CASSPPESTEAFF.

V usage is TRBV3-1 (or the pseudogene TRBV3-2) and J usage is TRBJ1-3; D remains unclear. V dropped 5 bases and J dropped 8 bases, with 13 bases sitting between them. The germline V gene encodes CDR1 LGHDT and CDR2 YNNKEL (reference sequence). CDR3 size: 13 residues. CDR3 DNA: TGTGCCAGCAGCGAACGAACGGGAGACACCATATATTTT. Translation gives CASSERTGDTIYF.

The chain links TRBV11-2 to TRBJ1-5; D unresolved. V was clipped by 6 bases and J by 0 bases, with 18 bases between them. Germline V CDR1 and CDR2: SGHAT, FQNNGV. There are 17 residues in the CDR3. DNA for the CDR3: TGTGCCAGCAGTAGTCCACGGGTGTTCTATAGCAATCAGCCCCAGCATTTT. Amino acid sequence: CASSSPRVFYSNQPQHF.

This clone was detected only once. This chain uses TRBV7-9 with TRBJ2-3, with D possibly being TRBD1 (5 bases). There are 13 residues in the CDR3. The germline V gene encodes CDR1 SEHNR and CDR2 FQNEAQ (reference sequence). V was clipped by 5 bases and J by 1 base, with 7 bases between them. CDR3 sequence reads: CASSPTGTDTQYF. The CDR3, as DNA: TGTGCCAGCAGCCCGACAGGCACAGATACGCAGTATTTT.

V gene TRBV18 combines with J gene TRBJ2-4; tentatively, D is TRBD1 (6 bases). The V end lost 4 bases, the J end lost 3 bases, and 19 bases lay between the germline ends. CDR3 length equals 17 residues. The germline V gene encodes CDR1 KGHSH and CDR2 LQKENI. In DNA form, the CDR3 reads TGTGCCAGCTCACAGAGTTCAGGGGTACGTCTCAAAAACATTCAGTACTTC. It translates to CASSQSSGVRLKNIQYF.

The chain carries TRBV7-9 and TRBJ1-2; TRBD1 agrees at 8 bases. Germline CDR1 SEHNR, CDR2 FQNEAQ (reference sequence). The length of the CDR3 is 12 residues. The J segment lost 14 bases and the V segment lost 2 bases, leaving 7 bases of the junction unmatched. The CDR3 reads CASSLPGQGHTF. DNA of the CDR3: TGTGCCAGCAGCTTACCAGGACAGGGCCATACCTTC.

The genes are TRBV2 and TRBJ2-1; 11 bases agree with TRBD2. Germline V gene data show CDR1 as SNHLY and CDR2 as FYNNEI. This CDR3 comprises 14 residues. V was pared by 1 base and J by 10 bases, with 3 bases of the junction left unmatched. The CDR3 spells CASSEGLAGREQFF. CDR3 nucleotide sequence: TGTGCCAGCAGTGAAGGACTAGCGGGAAGGGAGCAGTTCTTC.

This clone was counted once. This chain joins TRBV11-2 and TRBJ1-1, with TRBD1 matching 7 bases. Germline CDR1 reads SGHAT; CDR2 reads FQNNGV. CDR3 length: 15 amino acids. V shed 5 bases, J shed 0 bases, and the junction held 6 bases outside the gene matches. CDR3 DNA: TGTGCCAGCAGCCCCCCCGGGACAGTGAACACTGAAGCTTTCTTT. Translation: CASSPPGTVNTEAFF.

The chain joins TRBV7-9 to TRBJ1-3; the D gene is possibly TRBD1 (6 bases). The V end was cut by 5 bases, the J end by 0 bases, with 11 bases between. CDR3 length: 15 amino acids. CDR1 and CDR2 from the germline V gene are SEHNR and FQNEAQ (reference sequence). CDR3 coding DNA: TGTGCCAGCAGCCGACAGGCCGCCTCTGGAAACACCATATATTTT. Translation gives CASSRQAASGNTIYF.

This chain links TRBV19 with TRBJ1-1; 9 positions match TRBD1. Germline lookup yields CDR1 LNHDA and CDR2 SQIVND (reference sequence). V trimming: 3 bases; J trimming: 3 bases; junction bases outside the gene matches: 2. The CDR3 has 14 residues. CDR3 in DNA: TGTGCCAGTAGTATGGGGACAGGGTACACTGAAGCTTTCTTT. This translates into CASSMGTGYTEAFF.

V is TRBV28 and J is TRBJ2-1; TRBD2 might be the D (6 bases). V lost 8 bases, J lost 1 base, and 12 bases lay in between. Germline CDR1 reads MDHEN; CDR2 reads SYDVKM. This CDR3 has 14 residues. The DNA of the CDR3 is TGTGCCAGCTCCGGCGGGACTTCCTACAATGAGCAGTTCTTC. It encodes CASSGGTSYNEQFF.

V usage is TRBV6-1 and J usage is TRBJ2-2; 9 bases align to TRBD1. This CDR3 contains 16 residues. Germline V lookup: CDR1 MNHNS, CDR2 SASEGT. J gave up 6 bases and V 4 bases, and 9 bases lay outside the gene matches. The CDR3 DNA is TGTGCCAGCAGTGTACAGGGGGCGAACAATGCCGGGGAGCTGTTTTTT. Its protein is CASSVQGANNAGELFF.

The table lists this clone with a count of one. The genes are TRBV4-2 and TRBJ1-4; maybe TRBD1 (6 bases). Germline CDR1 is LGHNA and CDR2 is YNFKEQ. Between the trimmed V and J ends, which lost 1 base and 6 bases, there was a span of 9 bases. This CDR3 spans 14 amino acids. This CDR3 is CASSQGGGDEKLFF. As DNA, the CDR3 is TGTGCCAGCAGCCAAGGAGGGGGGGATGAAAAACTGTTTTTT.

The chain has TRBV2 and TRBJ1-2; no reliable D call. Trimming cost V 3 bases and J 8 bases, with 13 bases left between them. CDR1 and CDR2 from the germline V gene are SNHLY and FYNNEI. This CDR3 comprises 13 residues. CDR3 protein: CASSEFLLDGYTF. The CDR3, as DNA: TGTGCCAGCAGTGAGTTCCTCCTAGACGGCTACACCTTC. Variable domain in full (rest from reference TRBV2 and TRBJ1-2): EPEVTQTPSHQVTQMGQEVILRCVPISNHLYFYWYRQILGQKVEFLVSFYNNEISEKSEIFDDQFSVERPDGSNFTLKIRSTKLEDSAMYFCASSEFLLDGYTFGSGTRLTVV.

The chain is built from TRBV10-3 and TRBJ2-2; 9 bases are a match to TRBD1. The CDR3 has 16 amino acids. Per the germline V gene, CDR1 is ENHRY and CDR2 is SYGVKD. V lost 4 bases, J lost 6 bases, and 9 bases stayed unmatched. CDR3 protein: CAISGSDRGGSGELFF. In nucleotides, the CDR3 is TGTGCCATCAGTGGATCGGACAGGGGTGGTTCCGGGGAGCTGTTTTTT.

Many counts were recorded for this clone. The chain links TRBV5-4 to TRBJ2-1; 11 bases are shared with TRBD2. The CDR3 extends over 13 amino acids. Germline CDR1 and CDR2: SGHNT and YYREEE (reference sequence). The CDR3 sequence: CAATSGSVNEQFF. The CDR3 DNA reads as TGTGCTGCTACTAGCGGGAGCGTGAATGAGCAGTTCTTC.

This clone appeared a single time. V usage is TRBV6-6 and J usage is TRBJ1-6, with TRBD1 identical over 9 bases. The germline gives CDR1 MNHNY, CDR2 SVGAGI (reference sequence). V shed 7 bases and J 1 base; nucleotides not matched to a gene: 5. The CDR3 has 16 residues. The CDR3 loop is CASMDRGRSYNSPLHF. Here the CDR3 DNA reads TGTGCCAGCATGGACAGGGGAAGGTCCTATAATTCACCCCTCCACTTT.

The chain recombines TRBV5-1 with TRBJ1-2; the match to TRBD1 covers 10 bases. This CDR3 spans 16 amino acids. Germline loops: CDR1 SGHRS, CDR2 YFSETQ. The ends lost 4 bases at V and 2 bases at J; junction bases unmatched: 8. For the CDR3, the DNA is TGCGCCAGCAGCCCGCAACCGGGACAGGGGAACTATGGCTACACCTTC. Its translation: CASSPQPGQGNYGYTF.

V usage is TRBV18 and J usage is TRBJ1-1, with D possibly being TRBD1 (5 bases). The CDR3 is 15 residues long. Germline CDR1 and CDR2: KGHSH and LQKENI. The germline V and J ends were trimmed by 3 bases and 3 bases, with 14 bases remaining between them. CDR3 residues: CASSPLGAGDTEAFF. The CDR3 DNA reads TGTGCCAGCTCACCTCTCGGGGCGGGGGACACTGAAGCTTTCTTT.

This clone has a handful of counts. The rearrangement links TRBV18 to TRBJ2-7; D is perhaps TRBD1 (6 bases). The germline V gene has CDR1 KGHSH and CDR2 LQKENI. The CDR3 consists of 14 residues. V dropped 4 bases and J dropped 1 base, with 11 bases sitting between them. The CDR3: CASSQGVGSYEQYF. In DNA, the CDR3 is TGTGCCAGCTCACAGGGGGTAGGTTCCTACGAGCAGTACTTC.

As DNA, the CDR3 is TGCGCCAGCAAGGGACAGGGGGCACCCATGAACACTGAAGCTTTCTTT. It is translated as CASKGQGAPMNTEAFF. The chain combines TRBV5-1 with TRBJ1-1, with 12 bases identical to TRBD1. V lost 6 bases and J lost 0; bases outside the gene matches: 6. CDR1 SGHRS and CDR2 YFSETQ come from the germline V gene. The CDR3 contains 16 residues.

As to this clone: Other nucleotide sequences from this sample produce the same CDR3. The rearrangement uses TRBV9 and TRBJ2-7, with 7 bases identical to TRBD1. Germline V gene sequence: CDR1 SGDLS, CDR2 YYNGEE. J gave up 4 bases and V 0 bases, and 7 bases lay outside the gene matches. This CDR3 spans 15 amino acids. This CDR3 is CASSVAGDRLYEQYF. CDR3 nucleotides: TGTGCCAGCAGCGTAGCTGGGGACAGATTATACGAGCAGTACTTC.

The genes are TRBV18 and TRBJ1-1, with a weak D call TRBD1 (5 bases). V lost 4 bases and J 2 bases, leaving 26 bases between the germline ends. The CDR3 totals 19 residues. From germline, CDR1 is KGHSH and CDR2 LQKENI. CDR3 sequence reads: CASSRDRSAPRGYNTEAFF. CDR3 sequence (DNA): TGTGCCAGCTCACGTGATAGATCAGCCCCTAGGGGCTATAACACTGAAGCTTTCTTT.

Points on this clone: The junction shows a germline mismatch at one end, possibly a read error. J is TRBJ1-2 and V is TRBV12-3 or TRBV12-4, with 8 positions matching TRBD1. The CDR3 loop spans 12 amino acids. Here the CDR3 reads CASSFDRGAGPF. The CDR3 DNA reads as TGTGCCAGCAGTTTCGACAGGGGCGCGGGGCCCTTC.

This clone was detected only once. The rearrangement joins TRBV29-1 to TRBJ2-1; D is possibly TRBD2 (6 bases). The V and J ends lost 4 bases and 6 bases respectively, with 16 bases between them. Per germline, CDR1 SQVTM and CDR2 ANQGSEA. CDR3 length: 14 residues. CDR3: CSVVALRGGNEQFF. The CDR3 DNA reads as TGCAGCGTTGTTGCACTACGGGGAGGCAATGAGCAGTTCTTC.

A few counts support this clone. CDR3 coding DNA: TGTGCCAGCAGCACTGGTAACAGGGGGGTATACTATGGCTACACCTTC. It translates to CASSTGNRGVYYGYTF. The chain uses TRBV5-5 and TRBJ1-2, with 8 bases lining up with TRBD1. CDR3 size: 16 residues. Germline V gene lookup returns CDR1 SGHKS and CDR2 YYEKEE (reference sequence). Germline trimming cut 4 bases from V and 3 bases from J; bases unmatched to any gene: 11.